This TCR beta chain was identified during a study of T-cell memory formation after mild COVID-19. One entry per CDR3 protein, called by TCRdb with MiXCR from the 5' RACE reads. The sample includes some 200,000 distinct CDR3 sequences, over 20% of them seen just once. The germline V gene has CDR1 MDHEN and CDR2 SYDVKM. The CDR3 contains 12 residues. V dropped 5 bases and J dropped 2 bases, with 6 bases sitting between them. Whole-study findings and limits: The appearance of some responding clones in pre-infection memory suggested that cross-reactive memory joined. Clones shrinking from day 15 to 85 showed even CD4/CD8 mixes; later expanders tilted CD4+. CD4+ clones that contracted lay mainly in CM and EM; CD8+ ones lay in EMRA.

This clonotype appeared a few times. Its antigen is not identified. Sequenced material: PBMCs or a T cell subset sorted from them (not recorded which). This TCR came from an adult woman who had mild COVID-19 (a few samples of this study predate the infection). Cell type and time point are not known. This sequence joins TRBV28 and TRBJ2-5; no definite D call. The CDR3 DNA sequence: TGTGCCAGCAGTGCCTTACAAGAGACCCAGTACTTC. Amino acids: CASSALQETQYF.